The source of this T cell receptor (beta chain) is a study of blood T cells in healthy people across ages (dated by TCRdb to the mid-2010s). Study-level background: In model experiments, roughly one uniquely barcoded TCR beta cDNA molecule per two T cells was captured by template switching. Age-related changes in TCR beta repertoire diversity were measured in the study by deep sequencing normalized with unique cDNA molecular identifiers. To avoid experimental bias, donors of different ages were spread randomly across the sequencing lanes. The donors were divided into four age groups: young (average around 16 years), middle-aged (about 39), aged (approximately 62) and long-lived (roughly 82). Using the same blood draw, the study looked at two additional independent replicas of 1 million unique cDNA reads for two donors, one aged 18 to 30 and the other aged 80 or older.

On the study overall, not on this receptor specifically: Donor CMV infection status was unknown, potentially confounding age-related changes in expanded clonotypes. Estimates of total diversity based on one million sequenced T cells were considered lower bounds and underestimates. Bulk unsorted PBMC profiling prevented conclusive comparison of naive and antigen-experienced compartments. Observed TCR beta diversity correlated strongly with the percentage of naive T cells measured by flow cytometry. The long-lived group showed more naive CD4+ T cells, fewer expanded clones and increased TCR diversity than the aged group, suggesting age selection. As age increased, observed TCR beta diversity per million T cells dropped in a roughly linear way, and a significant reduction was already evident by age approximately 40.

Library preparation used 5' RACE. Sequenced using an Illumina HiSeq 2500. A second 7 to 11 cycle PCR used a sample-barcoded 5' primer and a J-beta primer mix. Each TCR beta cDNA molecule received a unique molecular identifier from a template-switch 5' adaptor carrying 12 random nucleotides. Each sample yielded at least 2.5 million CDR3-containing paired-end reads. First-strand cDNA synthesis was performed from all RNA using the Mint cDNA synthesis kit, with priming by a TRBC-specific oligonucleotide. Following uracil-DNA glycosylase treatment, a first 18-cycle PCR with universal primers M1SS and BC2_uni_R was performed on all cDNA. Under the source paper's analysis protocol: Each sample was normalized by randomly selecting 1 million high-quality reads, each carrying a distinct molecular identifier. Instead of being binned into consensus sequences, reads with shared molecular identifiers were discarded. MiTCR, with a Q25 quality threshold and the strictest error-elimination algorithm, was used for CDR3 identification, clonotype clustering and error correction. A nonparametric unseen species model with Euler transformation was used to estimate lower-bound total TCR beta diversity. TCRdb passed the public sequencing reads through fastp at Q25 and MiXCR, retaining productive beta sequences. Rows are unified per CDR3 protein, each entry keeping the most common DNA and genes. The authors' filters were not applied to this entry. The sample contains just under 900,000 distinct CDR3 sequences, more than 25% of them found a single time. Of the sample, roughly a sixth falls within the top ten clones.

Turning to this clonotype: The antigen it recognizes is unknown. A read error may explain this, as a much larger clone is one base away.

Reading from cysteine to phenylalanine, the CDR3 counts 18 amino acids. Of all the DNA, just the CDR3 is kept, 54 bases in frame from base 1. For this chain, trimming is 8 bases at the V end and 1 base at the J end, and the number of junction bases without a gene match is 16. The germline V gene supplies CDR1 MDHEN and CDR2 SYDVKM. Systemically healthy Caucasian individuals from Russia, 35 to 50 in total and aged about 6 to 90 years, were included as donors. Each donor gave 8 to 10 milliliters of peripheral blood, drawn into EDTA-treated Vacutainer tubes. Ficoll-Paque density-gradient centrifugation was used to isolate PBMCs, with at least 7 million per sample. Total RNA was extracted from PBMCs with Trizol reagent, with at least 6 micrograms obtained per sample. The percentages of naive CD45RAhigh/CD27high T cells were determined by flow cytometry on a PBMC aliquot from every donor.

The material sequenced was blood. This receptor chain uses TRBV28 and TRBJ2-3, and 9 bases in between align with TRBD2. The sequence came from an elderly woman in good health. The nucleotide sequence reads as follows: TGTGCCAGCCCCCCCGGTCTAGCGGGGAGGCGGGGCACAGATACGCAGTATTTT. The encoded protein is CASPPGLAGRRGTDTQYF.